One and the same sample provided the 30 T cell receptor beta chains below, sequenced in a study of blood T cell repertoires in COVID-19 (dated by TCRdb to about 2020). The receptor library was made with the immunoSEQ multiplex PCR assay. In TCRdb, the immuneACCESS table is reduced to in-frame sequences with V and J assigned. These tables do not hold every clone; where another copy was compared, an unresolved V gene accounts for under half, and the others remain unexplained. This sample holds roughly 230,000 clones; 88% were observed only once. More than 1.5% of the sample is in the top ten clones. Sequenced: peripheral blood. Source of these receptors: a man between 65 and 85 years old with acute or convalescent COVID-19.

This clone was counted a single time. This chain joins TRBV7-2 and TRBJ2-2; 10 bases are a match to TRBD2. The J segment lost 4 bases and the V segment lost 9 bases, leaving 11 bases of the junction unmatched. CDR3 size: 16 residues. Per germline, CDR1 SGHTA and CDR2 FQGNSA. CDR3 coding DNA: TGTGCCAGTGGGAGGAGCGGGAGGGTAGGCACCGGGGAGCTGTTTTTT. It is translated as CASGRSGRVGTGELFF.

The V call is TRBV19, the J call TRBJ2-2; D may be TRBD2 (7 bases). V was shortened by 5 bases and J by 4 bases, with 20 bases between the two germline ends. Germline CDR1 and CDR2: LNHDA and SQIVND (reference sequence). The CDR3 loop spans 17 amino acids. CDR3 DNA sequence: TGTGCCAGTAGTCGCCTGGGGGGGGCTAGAACCACCGGGGAGCTGTTTTTT. The encoded protein is CASSRLGGARTTGELFF.

The chain joins TRBV6-2 or TRBV6-3 to TRBJ2-3; D gene uncertain. Per germline, CDR1 MNHEY and CDR2 SVGEGT. V lost 2 bases to trimming and J lost 6 bases, with 3 bases between them. The CDR3 sequence is 11 residues long. CDR3 coding DNA: TGTGCCAGCAGTTACCTCGATACGCAGTATTTT. This sequence encodes CASSYLDTQYF.

This chain links TRBV11-2 with TRBJ1-2, with 9 bases identical to TRBD1. The CDR3 covers 14 residues. Germline V CDR1 and CDR2: SGHAT, FQNNGV. The V segment lost 5 bases and the J segment 8 bases; nucleotides outside the gene matches: 9. CDR3 DNA: TGTGCCAGCAGCCGTGGTGGGACAGGGAGAGGCTACACCTTC. Residues: CASSRGGTGRGYTF.

In nucleotides, the CDR3 is TGTGCCAGCACCCTTTTATCGGGACAGGGGGACAATCAGCCCCAGCATTTT. Protein product: CASTLLSGQGDNQPQHF. The V and J genes are TRBV28 and TRBJ1-5, with TRBD1 identical over 11 bases. V trimming: 7 bases; J trimming: 3 bases; junction bases outside the gene matches: 11. Germline assignment: CDR1 MDHEN and CDR2 SYDVKM. CDR3 length: 17 residues. The variable domain in full, completed from reference TRBV28 and TRBJ1-5, reads DVKVTQSSRYLVKRTGEKVFLECVQDMDHENMFWYRQDPGLGLRLIYFSYDVKMKEKGDIPEGYSVSREKKERFSLILESASTNQTSMYLCASTLLSGQGDNQPQHFGDGTRLSIL.

V and J are TRBV5-1 and TRBJ2-5; 8 nucleotides line up with TRBD1. The length of the CDR3 is 16 residues. Germline V CDR1 and CDR2: SGHRS, YFSETQ. Unmatched junction bases numbered 9, after V lost 3 bases and J lost 2 bases. The CDR3 sequence is CASSYGRGQGQETQYF. CDR3 coding DNA: TGCGCCAGCAGCTACGGCCGTGGACAGGGACAAGAGACCCAGTACTTC. The variable domain in full, with the rest retrieved from reference TRBV5-1 and TRBJ2-5, is KAGVTQTPRYLIKTRGQQVTLSCSPISGHRSVSWYQQTPGQGLQFLFEYFSETQRNKGNFPGRFSGRQFSNSRSEMNVSTLELGDSALYLCASSYGRGQGQETQYFGPGTRLLVL.

The chain is built from TRBV6-5 and TRBJ1-1; TRBD1 matches at 7 bases. The V gene end was trimmed by 6 bases and the J gene end by 2 bases; junction bases not matched to a gene: 3. Germline V lookup: CDR1 MNHEY, CDR2 SVGAGI. The CDR3 length is 13 residues. DNA of the CDR3: TGTGCCAGCAGCGGGACAGATAACACTGAAGCTTTCTTT. This translates into CASSGTDNTEAFF.

This clone appeared once. The V gene is TRBV12-3 or TRBV12-4, the J gene TRBJ1-1; possible D gene TRBD1, 5 bases. V was shortened by 5 bases and J by 5 bases, with 12 bases between the two germline ends. The length of the CDR3 is 13 residues. The chain's CDR3 is CASSPGSGTEAFF. In DNA, the CDR3 is TGTGCCAGCAGTCCAGGGTCCGGGACTGAAGCTTTCTTT.

The chain joins TRBV29-1 to TRBJ2-2, with no clear D. V gave up 7 bases and J gave up 0 bases, with 12 bases separating them. Germline CDR1 reads SQVTM; CDR2 reads ANQGSEA. The CDR3 is made up of 14 amino acids. CDR3 in amino acids: CSAALAANTGELFF. CDR3 bases: TGCAGCGCCGCTCTGGCAGCGAACACCGGGGAGCTGTTTTTT.

The rearrangement links TRBV19 to TRBJ1-5; the D gene is possibly TRBD1 (6 bases). Per the germline V gene, CDR1 is LNHDA and CDR2 is SQIVND (reference sequence). Between the trimmed V and J ends, which lost 2 bases and 3 bases, there was a span of 8 bases. CDR3 length: 14 amino acids. CDR3 in amino acids: CASSIRDNNQPQHF. The CDR3, as DNA: TGTGCCAGTAGTATACGGGACAACAATCAGCCCCAGCATTTT.

This clone has only one observation. The chain links TRBV6-2 or TRBV6-3 to TRBJ1-5; D not certain. Germline V gene lookup returns CDR1 MNHEY and CDR2 SVGEGT. V lost 0 bases, J lost 3 bases, and 6 bases lay in between. The CDR3 has 14 amino acids. CDR3 protein: CASSYSQLNQPQHF. CDR3 DNA: TGTGCCAGCAGTTACTCGCAACTCAATCAGCCCCAGCATTTT.

CDR3 nucleotide sequence: TGTGCCAGCAGCCACGGCAGGGATTATGGCTACACCTTC. This gives the protein CASSHGRDYGYTF. The rearrangement joins TRBV3-1 (or the pseudogene TRBV3-2) to TRBJ1-2, with D tentatively TRBD1 (5 bases). V was shortened by 3 bases and J by 5 bases, with 10 bases between the two germline ends. The CDR3 covers 13 residues. The germline V gene has CDR1 LGHDT and CDR2 YNNKEL (reference sequence).

The CDR3 DNA is TGCAGTGCTAGTTCCCTAGCGGGGTTCACAGATACGCAGTATTTT. Its protein is CSASSLAGFTDTQYF. The chain employs TRBV20-1 and TRBJ2-3, with 9 bases that match TRBD2. The germline CDR1 and CDR2 sequences are DFQATT and SNEGSKA (reference sequence). Trimming removed 3 bases from V and 2 bases from J; junction bases left unmatched: 6. The length of the CDR3 is 15 residues.

In this sample, this clone turned up once. This rearrangement joins TRBV19 to TRBJ1-4; 7 bases are a match to TRBD1. Per germline, CDR1 LNHDA and CDR2 SQIVND (reference sequence). The CDR3 contains 16 residues. V was clipped by 10 bases and J by 3 bases; unmatched bases: 14. The CDR3 DNA is TGTGCCACCCGGACAGGAATAGAGCGAGCTAATGAAAAACTGTTTTTT. Translated, it gives CATRTGIERANEKLFF.

J is TRBJ2-4 and V is TRBV5-4; maybe TRBD2 (5 bases). The CDR3 extends over 13 amino acids. V was cut by 2 bases and J by 9 bases, with 12 bases left in between. Germline V gene lookup returns CDR1 SGHNT and CDR2 YYREEE (reference sequence). The CDR3: CASSFERRGIQYF. In DNA, the CDR3 is TGTGCCAGCAGCTTTGAACGCCGGGGCATTCAGTACTTC.

This clone came up once. The rearrangement uses TRBV18 and TRBJ1-4; D not certain. The CDR3 runs to 18 residues. The V end lost 5 bases, the J end lost 0 bases, and 19 bases lay between the germline ends. CDR1 KGHSH and CDR2 LQKENI come from the germline V gene. CDR3 DNA: TGTGCCAGCTCAACCAACGGCGGGGTTGGAGCAACTAATGAAAAACTGTTTTTT. Amino acids: CASSTNGGVGATNEKLFF.

This chain uses TRBV6-2 or TRBV6-3 with TRBJ2-1, with 11 bases fitting TRBD2. CDR1 and CDR2 from the germline V gene are MNHEY and SVGEGT. Trimming took 5 bases from V and 10 from J; bases not matched to a gene: 7. The CDR3 is 14 amino acids. DNA for the CDR3: TGTGCCAGCAGTCAACTAGCGGGAGCGCGGGAGCAGTTCTTC. This translates into CASSQLAGAREQFF.

The CDR3 nucleotides read TGCGCCAGCAGCTTGGACAGGGGCCACACCGGGGAGCTGTTTTTT. Its translation is CASSLDRGHTGELFF. V and J are TRBV5-1 and TRBJ2-2; 7 bases are shared with TRBD1. Germline trimming cut 0 bases from V and 3 bases from J; bases unmatched to any gene: 2. The V gene's germline CDR1 is SGHRS and CDR2 YFSETQ. This CDR3 is built from 15 residues. The whole variable domain, filled in from reference TRBV5-1 and TRBJ2-2, reads KAGVTQTPRYLIKTRGQQVTLSCSPISGHRSVSWYQQTPGQGLQFLFEYFSETQRNKGNFPGRFSGRQFSNSRSEMNVSTLELGDSALYLCASSLDRGHTGELFFGEGSRLTVL.

V usage is TRBV7-2 and J usage is TRBJ2-1; 9 bases line up with TRBD1. This CDR3 is built from 15 residues. Trimming at V came to 1 base and at J to 8 bases, leaving 6 bases not matched to a gene. The germline gives CDR1 SGHTA, CDR2 FQGNSA. The CDR3 sequence is CASSLDGTGFDEQFF. Here the CDR3 DNA reads TGTGCCAGCAGCTTAGATGGGACAGGGTTTGATGAGCAGTTCTTC.

The chain combines TRBV19 with TRBJ1-1; D is possibly TRBD1 (5 bases). This CDR3 has 12 amino acids. The V and J ends lost 7 bases and 5 bases respectively, with 11 bases between them. Per the germline V gene, CDR1 is LNHDA and CDR2 is SQIVND (reference sequence). The DNA of the CDR3 is TGTGCCAGTAAAGGGGAATGGACTGAAGCTTTCTTT. Residues: CASKGEWTEAFF.

This rearrangement joins TRBV4-1 to TRBJ2-5, with 7 bases that match TRBD1. The CDR3 spans 14 residues. CDR1 and CDR2 from the germline V gene are MGHRA and YSYEKL. V dropped 2 bases and J dropped 3; count of bases not matched to a gene: 3. The CDR3 reads CASSQSGGKETQYF. The CDR3 bases are TGCGCCAGCAGCCAATCAGGGGGTAAAGAGACCCAGTACTTC.

The rearrangement links TRBV29-1 to TRBJ2-5; TRBD1 matches at 7 bases. This CDR3 has 13 amino acids. The V segment lost 6 bases and the J segment 5 bases; nucleotides outside the gene matches: 9. Germline CDR1 is SQVTM and CDR2 is ANQGSEA. The CDR3 region has the DNA TGCAGCGTAGACAGGGTTTTAGGCGAGACCCAGTACTTC. Its protein is CSVDRVLGETQYF.

The V and J genes are TRBV3-1 (or the pseudogene TRBV3-2) and TRBJ2-1; TRBD2 aligns across 8 bases. Per the germline V gene, CDR1 is LGHDT and CDR2 is YNNKEL (reference sequence). CDR3 length equals 15 residues. V dropped 6 bases and J dropped 5; count of bases not matched to a gene: 9. This chain's CDR3 is CASRKTSGGNNEQFF. CDR3 in DNA: TGTGCCAGCAGGAAAACTAGCGGAGGGAACAATGAGCAGTTCTTC.

In nucleotides, the CDR3 is TGTGCCAGCAGTGAAACAGGGGGCTCTGGAAACACCATATATTTT. Protein: CASSETGGSGNTIYF. The chain couples TRBV28 to TRBJ1-3; 8 bases are a match to TRBD1. V trimming: 5 bases; J trimming: 0 bases; junction bases outside the gene matches: 3. The CDR3 sequence is 15 residues long. The germline V gene has CDR1 MDHEN and CDR2 SYDVKM.

This chain links TRBV19 with TRBJ2-5; no clear D gene. The length of the CDR3 is 13 residues. The ends were cut back, 6 bases at V and 3 bases at J, with 11 bases in the middle. Germline loops: CDR1 LNHDA, CDR2 SQIVND (reference sequence). The CDR3 here is CASSILAEETQYF. The CDR3 bases are TGTGCCAGTAGCATCCTGGCAGAAGAGACCCAGTACTTC.

The V and J genes are TRBV5-1 and TRBJ2-5, with D possibly TRBD1 on 5 matching bases. Germline V gene sequence: CDR1 SGHRS, CDR2 YFSETQ. This CDR3 is 15 amino acids long. V lost 4 bases, J lost 4 bases, and 17 bases lay in between. This CDR3 is CASSQISGITETQYF. The CDR3 DNA follows: TGCGCCAGCAGCCAAATTTCAGGGATCACAGAGACCCAGTACTTC.

The chain employs TRBV6-6 and TRBJ2-7; 13 bases map to TRBD2. Trimming cost V 6 bases and J 3 bases; bases outside gene matches: 2. The CDR3 is 14 amino acids. Germline V CDR1 and CDR2: MNHNY, SVGAGI (reference sequence). CDR3 protein: CASSRLAGGYEQYF. CDR3 nucleotide sequence: TGTGCCAGCAGCCGACTAGCGGGAGGCTACGAGCAGTACTTC.

The V and J genes are TRBV28 and TRBJ1-2; D may be TRBD1 (5 bases). Trimming removed 4 bases from V and 8 bases from J, with 11 bases in between. The germline V gene has CDR1 MDHEN and CDR2 SYDVKM. The CDR3 sequence is 12 residues long. The CDR3 nucleotides read TGTGCCAGCAGTTCTCGACGGGGGGGCTACACCTTC. Its translation is CASSSRRGGYTF.

The chain uses TRBV6-1 and TRBJ2-2, with a tentative D call TRBD2 (6 bases). Trimming took off 0 bases at V and 0 bases at J, with 14 bases between the two ends. Germline CDR1 and CDR2: MNHNS and SASEGT. This CDR3 has 18 amino acids. The DNA of the CDR3 is TGTGCCAGCAGTGAAGCCCCCGAAGGGACTCCGAACACCGGGGAGCTGTTTTTT. Its translation: CASSEAPEGTPNTGELFF.

CDR3 sequence: CASSVAPSQGTNEKLFF. CDR3 coding DNA: TGTGCCAGCAGCGTAGCTCCGTCCCAGGGAACTAATGAAAAACTGTTTTTT. The chain employs TRBV9 and TRBJ1-4; D is possibly TRBD1 (5 bases). Trimming left V 0 bases short and J 1 base short, with 13 bases between. Germline V lookup: CDR1 SGDLS, CDR2 YYNGEE. The CDR3 is 17 amino acids.